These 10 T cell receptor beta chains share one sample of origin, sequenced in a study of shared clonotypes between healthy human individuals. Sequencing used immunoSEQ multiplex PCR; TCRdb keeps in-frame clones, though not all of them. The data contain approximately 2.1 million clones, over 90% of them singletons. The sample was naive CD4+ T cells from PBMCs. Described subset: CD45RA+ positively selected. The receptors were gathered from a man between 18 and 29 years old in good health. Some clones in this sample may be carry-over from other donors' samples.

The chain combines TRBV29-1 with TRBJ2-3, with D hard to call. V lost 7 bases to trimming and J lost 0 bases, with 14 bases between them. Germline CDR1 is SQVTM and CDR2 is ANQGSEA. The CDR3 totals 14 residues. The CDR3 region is CSAARQLSTDTQYF. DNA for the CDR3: TGCAGCGCCGCTCGGCAGCTGAGCACAGATACGCAGTATTTT.

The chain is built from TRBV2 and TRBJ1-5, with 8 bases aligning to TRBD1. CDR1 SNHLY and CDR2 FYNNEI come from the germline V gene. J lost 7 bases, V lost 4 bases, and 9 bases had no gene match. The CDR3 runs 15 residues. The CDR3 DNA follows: TGTGCCAGCAGTGGGGACCAGGGGGCTGGGCAGCCCCAGCATTTT. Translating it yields CASSGDQGAGQPQHF. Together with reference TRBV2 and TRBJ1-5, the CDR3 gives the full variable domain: EPEVTQTPSHQVTQMGQEVILRCVPISNHLYFYWYRQILGQKVEFLVSFYNNEISEKSEIFDDQFSVERPDGSNFTLKIRSTKLEDSAMYFCASSGDQGAGQPQHFGDGTRLSIL.

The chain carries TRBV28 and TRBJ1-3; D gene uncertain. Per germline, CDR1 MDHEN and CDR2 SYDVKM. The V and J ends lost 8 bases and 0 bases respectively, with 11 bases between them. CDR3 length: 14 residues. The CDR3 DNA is TGTGCCAGCCAACGAAAGTTCTCTGGAAACACCATATATTTT. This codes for CASQRKFSGNTIYF.

The CDR3 is CASSVVGRQGNTIYF. DNA of the CDR3: TGTGCCAGCAGTGTGGTGGGGAGACAGGGGAACACCATATATTTT. The rearrangement uses TRBV2 and TRBJ1-3; 8 positions match TRBD1. The CDR3 extends over 15 amino acids. Looked up from germline, CDR1 is SNHLY and CDR2 is FYNNEI. V trimming: 4 bases; J trimming: 7 bases; junction bases outside the gene matches: 9. The whole variable domain, filled in from reference TRBV2 and TRBJ1-3, reads EPEVTQTPSHQVTQMGQEVILRCVPISNHLYFYWYRQILGQKVEFLVSFYNNEISEKSEIFDDQFSVERPDGSNFTLKIRSTKLEDSAMYFCASSVVGRQGNTIYFGEGSWLTVV.

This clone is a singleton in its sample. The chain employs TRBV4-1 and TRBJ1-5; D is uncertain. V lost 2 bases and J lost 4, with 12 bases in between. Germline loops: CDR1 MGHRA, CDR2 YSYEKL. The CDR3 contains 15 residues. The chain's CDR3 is CASSQRVSLNQPQHF. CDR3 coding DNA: TGCGCCAGCAGCCAACGGGTCTCCTTGAATCAGCCCCAGCATTTT.

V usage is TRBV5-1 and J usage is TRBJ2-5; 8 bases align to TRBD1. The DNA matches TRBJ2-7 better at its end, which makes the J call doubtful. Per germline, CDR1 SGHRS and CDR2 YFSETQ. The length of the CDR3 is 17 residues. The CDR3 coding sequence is TGCGCCAGCAGCCCTGGGGTTGGACAGGGCGAGTACCACGAGCAGTACTTC. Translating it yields CASSPGVGQGEYHEQYF.

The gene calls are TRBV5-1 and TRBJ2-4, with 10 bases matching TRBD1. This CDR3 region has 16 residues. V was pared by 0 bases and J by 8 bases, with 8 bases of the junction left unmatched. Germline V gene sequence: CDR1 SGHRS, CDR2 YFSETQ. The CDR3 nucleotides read TGCGCCAGCAGCTTGGAAGACAGGGGGCTTAGGGACATTCAGTACTTC. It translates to CASSLEDRGLRDIQYF.

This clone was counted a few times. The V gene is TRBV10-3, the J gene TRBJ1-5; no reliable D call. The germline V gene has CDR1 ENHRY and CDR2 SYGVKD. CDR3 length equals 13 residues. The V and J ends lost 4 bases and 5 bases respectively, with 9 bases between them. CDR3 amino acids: CAISAGDDQPQHF. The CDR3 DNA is TGTGCCATCAGTGCAGGTGACGATCAGCCCCAGCATTTT.

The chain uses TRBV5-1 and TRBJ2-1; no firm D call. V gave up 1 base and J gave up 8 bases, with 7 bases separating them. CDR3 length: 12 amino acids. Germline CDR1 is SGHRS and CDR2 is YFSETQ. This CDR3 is CASSLSTDEQFF. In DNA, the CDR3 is TGCGCCAGCAGCTTGAGCACCGATGAGCAGTTCTTC.

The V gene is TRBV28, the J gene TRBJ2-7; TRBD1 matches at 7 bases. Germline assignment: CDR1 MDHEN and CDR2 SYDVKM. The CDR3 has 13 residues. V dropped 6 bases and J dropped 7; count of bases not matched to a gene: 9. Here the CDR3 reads CASSLDRTREQYF. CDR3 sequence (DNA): TGTGCCAGCAGCTTGGACAGGACGAGGGAGCAGTACTTC. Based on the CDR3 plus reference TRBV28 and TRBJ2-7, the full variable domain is DVKVTQSSRYLVKRTGEKVFLECVQDMDHENMFWYRQDPGLGLRLIYFSYDVKMKEKGDIPEGYSVSREKKERFSLILESASTNQTSMYLCASSLDRTREQYFGPGTRLTVT.